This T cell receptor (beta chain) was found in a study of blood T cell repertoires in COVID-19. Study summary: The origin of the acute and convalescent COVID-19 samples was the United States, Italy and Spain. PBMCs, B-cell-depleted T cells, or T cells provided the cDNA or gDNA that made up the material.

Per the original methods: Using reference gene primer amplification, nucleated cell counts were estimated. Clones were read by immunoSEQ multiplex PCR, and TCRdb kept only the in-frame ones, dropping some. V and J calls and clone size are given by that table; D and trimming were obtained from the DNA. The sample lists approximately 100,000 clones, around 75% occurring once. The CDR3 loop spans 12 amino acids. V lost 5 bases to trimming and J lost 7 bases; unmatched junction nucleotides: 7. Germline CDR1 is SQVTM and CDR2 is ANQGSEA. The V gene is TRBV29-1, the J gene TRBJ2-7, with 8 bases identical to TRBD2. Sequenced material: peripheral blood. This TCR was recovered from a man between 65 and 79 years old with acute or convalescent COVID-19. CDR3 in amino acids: CSVQGLAYEQYF. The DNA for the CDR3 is TGCAGCGTTCAAGGACTAGCTTATGAGCAGTACTTC.